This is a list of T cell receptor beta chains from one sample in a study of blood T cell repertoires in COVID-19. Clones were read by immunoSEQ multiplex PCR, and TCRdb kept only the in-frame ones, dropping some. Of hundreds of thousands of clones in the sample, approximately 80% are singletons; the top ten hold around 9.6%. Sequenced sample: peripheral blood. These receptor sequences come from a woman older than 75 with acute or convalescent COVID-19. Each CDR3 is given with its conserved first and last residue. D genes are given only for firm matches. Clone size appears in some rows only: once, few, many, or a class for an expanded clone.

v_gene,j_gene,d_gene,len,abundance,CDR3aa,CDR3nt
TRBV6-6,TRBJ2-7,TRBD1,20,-,CASGPGTGSGTGGLTYEQYF,TGTGCCAGCGGTCCAGGGACGGGGTCCGGGACAGGGGGCCTAACCTACGAGCAGTACTTC
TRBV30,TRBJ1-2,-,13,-,CAWSLTENYGYTF,TGTGCCTGGAGTCTAACCGAGAACTATGGCTACACCTTC
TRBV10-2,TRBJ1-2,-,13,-,CASSGQVNYGYTF,TGCGCCAGCAGTGGCCAGGTTAACTATGGCTACACCTTC
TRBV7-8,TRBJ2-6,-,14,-,CASTQGGGANVLTF,TGTGCCAGCACCCAGGGTGGTGGGGCCAACGTCCTGACTTTC
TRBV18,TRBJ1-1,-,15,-,CASSLSGTGSTEAFF,TGTGCCAGCTCGCTCTCCGGGACCGGGAGCACTGAAGCTTTCTTT
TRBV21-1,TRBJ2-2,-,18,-,CASSSPDRSGKSTGELFF,TGTGCCAGCAGCAGCCCCGATCGCTCCGGGAAATCCACCGGGGAGCTGTTTTTT
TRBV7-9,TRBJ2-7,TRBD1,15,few,CASSLLAGGLGEQYF,TGTGCCAGCAGCTTATTAGCAGGGGGATTAGGCGAGCAGTACTTC
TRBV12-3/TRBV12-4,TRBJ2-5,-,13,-,CASSLNEAETQYF,TGTGCCAGCAGTTTAAATGAGGCGGAGACCCAGTACTTC
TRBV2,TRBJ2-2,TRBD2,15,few,CASSPLAGYTGELFF,TGTGCCAGCAGCCCCCTAGCGGGCTACACCGGGGAGCTGTTTTTT
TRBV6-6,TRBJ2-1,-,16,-,CASSYYVRQAGNEQFF,TGTGCCAGCAGTTACTACGTCAGGCAGGCGGGCAATGAGCAGTTCTTC
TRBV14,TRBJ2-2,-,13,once,CASSQQYTGELFF,TGTGCCAGCAGCCAGCAGTACACCGGGGAGCTGTTTTTT
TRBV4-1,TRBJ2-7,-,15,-,CASSQDTGATYEQYF,TGCGCCAGCAGCCAGGACACGGGAGCAACCTACGAGCAGTACTTC
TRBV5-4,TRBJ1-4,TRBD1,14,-,CASSPTGTPEKLFF,TGTGCCAGCAGCCCGACAGGGACCCCAGAAAAACTGTTTTTT
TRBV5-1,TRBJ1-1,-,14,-,CASSAGLSNTEAFF,TGCGCCAGCAGCGCCGGACTCTCGAACACTGAAGCTTTCTTT
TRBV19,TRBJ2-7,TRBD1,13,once,CASSNGQGYEQYF,TGTGCCAGTAGTAATGGACAGGGCTACGAGCAGTACTTC
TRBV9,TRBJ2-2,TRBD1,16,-,CASSVGDSSNTGELFF,TGTGCCAGCAGCGTAGGGGACAGTTCGAACACCGGGGAGCTGTTTTTT
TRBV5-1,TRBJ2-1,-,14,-,CASSLGGIDNEQFF,TGCGCCAGCAGCTTGGGAGGGATTGACAATGAGCAGTTCTTC
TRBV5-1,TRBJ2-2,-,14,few,CASSLTANTGELFF,TGCGCCAGCAGCTTGACAGCGAACACCGGGGAGCTGTTTTTT
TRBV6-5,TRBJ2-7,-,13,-,CASRRQTGTEQYF,TGTGCCAGCAGACGCCAAACAGGGACCGAGCAGTACTTC
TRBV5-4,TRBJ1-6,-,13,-,CASSGGGNSPLHF,TGTGCCAGCAGCGGGGGAGGGAATTCACCCCTCCACTTT
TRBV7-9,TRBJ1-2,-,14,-,CASSSSAGGPGYTF,TGTGCCAGCAGCTCGTCGGCCGGGGGGCCAGGCTACACCTTC
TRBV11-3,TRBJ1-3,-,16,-,CASIPQTDLSGNTIYF,TGTGCCAGCATACCCCAGACAGACCTATCTGGAAACACCATATATTTT
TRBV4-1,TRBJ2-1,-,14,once,CASSQEWPYNEQFF,TGCGCCAGCAGCCAAGAGTGGCCGTACAATGAGCAGTTCTTC
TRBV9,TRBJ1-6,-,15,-,CASSAQGTNNSPLHF,TGTGCCAGCAGCGCCCAGGGGACCAATAATTCACCCCTCCACTTT
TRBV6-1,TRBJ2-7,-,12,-,CASSESLYEQYF,TGTGCCAGCAGTGAATCCTTATACGAGCAGTACTTC
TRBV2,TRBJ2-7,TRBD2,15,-,CASSSEGGGTYEQYF,TGTGCCAGCAGTTCCGAGGGCGGGGGAACGTACGAGCAGTACTTC
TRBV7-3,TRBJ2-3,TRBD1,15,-,CASSRRQGGTDTQYF,TGTGCCAGCAGCCGGCGACAGGGAGGCACAGATACGCAGTATTTT
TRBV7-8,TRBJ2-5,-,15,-,CASNPSARLLETQYF,TGTGCCAGCAACCCCTCCGCTCGGTTGCTGGAGACCCAGTACTTC
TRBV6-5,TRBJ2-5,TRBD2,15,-,CASSYGGDLQETQYF,TGTGCCAGCAGTTACGGGGGGGACCTCCAAGAGACCCAGTACTTC
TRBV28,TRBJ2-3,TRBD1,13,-,CASSLRGPDTQYF,TGTGCCAGCAGTTTAAGGGGGCCGGATACGCAGTATTTT
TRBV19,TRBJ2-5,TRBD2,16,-,CASSIGSGGTQETQYF,TGTGCCAGTAGTATAGGTAGCGGGGGGACCCAAGAGACCCAGTACTTC
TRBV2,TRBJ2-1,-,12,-,CASSEVLYEQFF,TGTGCCAGCAGTGAAGTCTTATATGAGCAGTTCTTC
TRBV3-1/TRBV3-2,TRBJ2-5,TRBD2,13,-,CASSPRGGGTQYF,TGTGCCAGCAGCCCACGGGGGGGCGGGACCCAGTACTTC
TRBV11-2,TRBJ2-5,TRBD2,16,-,CASSLSARGGQETQYF,TGTGCCAGCAGCTTAAGTGCCCGGGGGGGCCAAGAGACCCAGTACTTC
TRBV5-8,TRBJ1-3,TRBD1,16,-,CASSLGGTGRGNTIYF,TGTGCCAGCAGCCTGGGAGGGACAGGGCGAGGAAACACCATATATTTT
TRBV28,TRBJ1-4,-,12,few,CASCTQREKLFF,TGTGCCAGCTGCACACAGCGGGAAAAACTGTTTTTT
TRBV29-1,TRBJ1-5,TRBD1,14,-,CSVVDRGPNQPQHF,TGCAGCGTTGTTGACAGGGGACCCAATCAGCCCCAGCATTTT
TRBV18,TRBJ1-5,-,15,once,CASSPLPGDNQPQHF,TGTGCCAGCTCACCCCTCCCGGGGGACAATCAGCCCCAGCATTTT
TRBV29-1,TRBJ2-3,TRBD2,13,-,CSAGTRRGDTQYF,TGCAGCGCCGGGACTAGACGGGGAGATACGCAGTATTTT
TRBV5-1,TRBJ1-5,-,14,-,CASSLDSSNQPQHF,TGCGCCAGCAGCTTGGACAGTTCAAATCAGCCCCAGCATTTT
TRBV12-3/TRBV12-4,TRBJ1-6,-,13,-,CASIGAGGSPLHF,TGTGCCAGCATAGGAGCAGGAGGGTCACCCCTCCACTTT
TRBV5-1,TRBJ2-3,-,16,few,CASSLGGWTSTDTQYF,TGCGCCAGCAGCTTGGGTGGCTGGACTAGCACAGATACGCAGTATTTT
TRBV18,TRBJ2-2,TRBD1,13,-,CASSARDRGELFF,TGTGCCAGCTCAGCCCGGGACAGGGGGGAGCTGTTTTTT
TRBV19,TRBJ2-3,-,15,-,CASSIGGVSTDTQYF,TGTGCCAGTAGTATAGGAGGCGTGAGCACAGATACGCAGTATTTT
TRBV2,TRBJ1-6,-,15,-,CASTSTGLNNSPLHF,TGTGCCAGCACCTCTACAGGGTTAAATAATTCACCCCTCCACTTT
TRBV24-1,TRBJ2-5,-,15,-,CATSDPDRFQETQYF,TGTGCCACCAGTGACCCAGACAGATTCCAAGAGACCCAGTACTTC
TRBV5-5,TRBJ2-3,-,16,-,CASSFKRTSSTDTQYF,TGTGCCAGCAGCTTTAAGAGGACTTCTAGCACAGATACGCAGTATTTT
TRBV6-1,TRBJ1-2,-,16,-,CASSVGPPQSNYGYTF,TGTGCCAGCAGTGTTGGGCCTCCACAAAGCAACTATGGCTACACCTTC
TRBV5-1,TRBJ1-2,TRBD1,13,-,CASRRDRGPGYTF,TGCGCCAGCAGGAGGGACAGGGGGCCTGGCTACACCTTC
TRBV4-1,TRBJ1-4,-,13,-,CASSQTPGGKLFF,TGCGCCAGCAGCCAGACCCCCGGGGGAAAACTGTTTTTT
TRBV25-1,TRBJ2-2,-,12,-,CASSGVVGELFF,TGTGCCAGCAGTGGAGTCGTAGGGGAGCTGTTTTTT
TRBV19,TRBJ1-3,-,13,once,CASSAGAGNTIYF,TGTGCCAGTTCGGCAGGGGCTGGAAACACCATATATTTT
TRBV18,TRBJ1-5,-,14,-,CASSPQGGYQPQHF,TGTGCCAGCTCACCACAAGGAGGGTATCAGCCCCAGCATTTT
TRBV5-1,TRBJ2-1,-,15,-,CASSLGDRRYNEQFF,TGCGCCAGCAGCTTGGGAGACAGGCGCTACAATGAGCAGTTCTTC